These T cell receptor beta chains were read from a single sample in a study of patients and donors after allogeneic stem cell transplantation. TCRdb re-analysed the RT-PCR reads in MiXCR, keeping a single row per CDR3 protein. The sample has about 100,000 distinct CDR3 sequences; approximately 40% are singletons. Sequencing was carried out using blood, either unsorted or a sorted T cell fraction (not recorded which). All receptors derive from a human donor who was either an allogeneic HSCT recipient or a stem cell or donor lymphocyte infusion donor (not recorded which). It is not recorded whose cells these are; they may come from a transplant donor. The CDR3 runs from the conserved cysteine through the conserved F or W. Each record gives: V gene, D gene, J gene, clone size, CDR3 protein, CDR3 DNA. A D gene is named only where the DNA matches it firmly. The size field is filled for only some rows; it gives once, few, many or a size class.

v_gene: TRBV7-2; d_gene: -; j_gene: TRBJ2-3; abundance: -; CDR3aa: CASSLRRGHTDTQYF; CDR3nt: TGTGCCAGCAGCCTAAGGCGGGGTCACACAGATACGCAGTATTTT
v_gene: TRBV5-6; d_gene: -; j_gene: TRBJ2-1; abundance: -; CDR3aa: CASSGGRNEQFF; CDR3nt: TGTGCCAGCAGCGGGGGACGAAATGAGCAGTTCTTC
v_gene: TRBV20-1; d_gene: TRBD1; j_gene: TRBJ1-4; abundance: -; CDR3aa: CSAPGQGAEKLFF; CDR3nt: TGCAGTGCCCCAGGACAGGGTGCTGAAAAACTGTTTTTT
v_gene: TRBV3-1; d_gene: -; j_gene: TRBJ2-6; abundance: -; CDR3aa: CASSYYRTAGPSGANVLTF; CDR3nt: TGTGCCAGCAGCTACTACCGGACGGCGGGCCCCTCTGGGGCCAACGTCCTGACTTTC
v_gene: TRBV29-1; d_gene: -; j_gene: TRBJ1-1; abundance: few; CDR3aa: CSTVARDGTEAFF; CDR3nt: TGCAGCACCGTAGCCAGGGACGGGACTGAAGCTTTCTTT
v_gene: TRBV7-2; d_gene: TRBD2; j_gene: TRBJ2-3; abundance: -; CDR3aa: CASSPRLAGGTDTQYF; CDR3nt: TGTGCCAGCAGCCCTAGACTAGCGGGGGGCACAGATACGCAGTATTTT
v_gene: TRBV6-5; d_gene: -; j_gene: TRBJ1-5; abundance: -; CDR3aa: CASSRYRVGSNQPQHF; CDR3nt: TGTGCCAGCAGCCGATACAGGGTCGGGAGCAATCAGCCCCAGCATTTT
v_gene: TRBV27; d_gene: TRBD1; j_gene: TRBJ1-1; abundance: -; CDR3aa: CASRTDRVRNTEAFF; CDR3nt: TGTGCCAGCAGAACCGACAGGGTACGGAACACTGAAGCTTTCTTT
v_gene: TRBV7-2; d_gene: -; j_gene: TRBJ1-4; abundance: many; CDR3aa: CASRRIANEKLFF; CDR3nt: TGTGCCAGCCGCCGGATTGCTAATGAAAAACTGTTTTTT
v_gene: TRBV10-3; d_gene: -; j_gene: TRBJ1-1; abundance: -; CDR3aa: CAISPIQNTEAFF; CDR3nt: TGTGCCATCAGTCCGATCCAGAACACTGAAGCTTTCTTT
v_gene: TRBV18; d_gene: -; j_gene: TRBJ1-1; abundance: few; CDR3aa: CASLEDRRNTEAFF; CDR3nt: TGTGCCAGCTTGGAGGACAGACGTAACACTGAAGCTTTCTTT
v_gene: TRBV4-1; d_gene: -; j_gene: TRBJ1-5; abundance: -; CDR3aa: CASSQGRGESNQPQHF; CDR3nt: TGCGCCAGCAGCCAAGGGCGAGGGGAAAGCAATCAGCCCCAGCATTTT
v_gene: TRBV12-5; d_gene: -; j_gene: TRBJ1-5; abundance: -; CDR3aa: CPSGFGALNQPQHF; CDR3nt: TGTCCTAGTGGTTTCGGGGCCCTCAATCAGCCCCAGCATTTT
v_gene: TRBV20-1; d_gene: -; j_gene: TRBJ1-5; abundance: few; CDR3aa: CSARDDSSNQPQHF; CDR3nt: TGCAGTGCTAGAGATGACAGCTCCAATCAGCCCCAGCATTTT
v_gene: TRBV7-9; d_gene: -; j_gene: TRBJ2-3; abundance: -; CDR3aa: CASSLGQGLRDTQYF; CDR3nt: TGTGCCAGCAGCCTAGGCCAGGGCCTCCGGGATACGCAGTATTTT
v_gene: TRBV25-1; d_gene: TRBD2; j_gene: TRBJ2-3; abundance: many; CDR3aa: CASSPRLASDTQYF; CDR3nt: TGTGCCAGCAGTCCTCGACTAGCGTCAGATACGCAGTATTTT
v_gene: TRBV5-1; d_gene: -; j_gene: TRBJ1-3; abundance: -; CDR3aa: CASSLGQPGGNTIYF; CDR3nt: TGCGCCAGCAGCTTGGGACAGCCCGGAGGAAACACCATATATTTT
v_gene: TRBV6-5; d_gene: -; j_gene: TRBJ1-2; abundance: few; CDR3aa: CASSWGVAYGYTF; CDR3nt: TGTGCCAGCAGTTGGGGGGTAGCATATGGCTACACCTTC
v_gene: TRBV7-9; d_gene: -; j_gene: TRBJ2-5; abundance: -; CDR3aa: CASSLAGPETQYF; CDR3nt: TGTGCCAGCAGCTTAGCAGGGCCAGAGACCCAGTACTTC
v_gene: TRBV25-1; d_gene: -; j_gene: TRBJ2-3; abundance: -; CDR3aa: CASSLTRFATDTQYF; CDR3nt: TGTGCCAGCAGTCTAACTAGGTTTGCCACAGATACGCAGTATTTT
v_gene: TRBV7-2; d_gene: TRBD2; j_gene: TRBJ2-1; abundance: -; CDR3aa: CASSPRTSSWDEQFF; CDR3nt: TGTGCCAGCAGCCCCCGGACTAGTAGCTGGGATGAGCAGTTCTTC
v_gene: TRBV24-1; d_gene: -; j_gene: TRBJ1-1; abundance: -; CDR3aa: CAATDGRVNTEAFF; CDR3nt: TGTGCCGCAACGGATGGCCGAGTGAACACTGAAGCTTTCTTT
v_gene: TRBV10-3; d_gene: -; j_gene: TRBJ1-1; abundance: -; CDR3aa: CAISESWSAEAFF; CDR3nt: TGTGCCATCAGTGAGTCTTGGTCGGCTGAAGCTTTCTTT
v_gene: TRBV6-6; d_gene: -; j_gene: TRBJ2-1; abundance: -; CDR3aa: CASSYPSGRARYEQFF; CDR3nt: TGTGCCAGCAGTTACCCCTCCGGGCGGGCCCGCTATGAGCAGTTCTTC
v_gene: TRBV4-2; d_gene: -; j_gene: TRBJ2-7; abundance: -; CDR3aa: CASSQGTPSDYEQYF; CDR3nt: TGTGCCAGCAGCCAAGGGACACCATCCGACTACGAGCAGTACTTC
v_gene: TRBV12-3/TRBV12-4; d_gene: -; j_gene: TRBJ1-2; abundance: -; CDR3aa: CASSFAGQPYGYTF; CDR3nt: TGTGCCAGCAGTTTCGCTGGGCAGCCCTATGGCTACACCTTC
v_gene: TRBV6-2/TRBV6-3; d_gene: -; j_gene: TRBJ2-3; abundance: -; CDR3aa: CASSYTTDTQYF; CDR3nt: TGTGCCAGCAGTTACACCACAGATACGCAGTATTTT
v_gene: TRBV28; d_gene: TRBD1; j_gene: TRBJ1-2; abundance: -; CDR3aa: CASSFLDRLNYGYTF; CDR3nt: TGTGCCAGCAGTTTTTTGGACAGGCTAAACTATGGCTACACCTTC
v_gene: TRBV11-2; d_gene: -; j_gene: TRBJ2-5; abundance: -; CDR3aa: CASSLWWLQETQYF; CDR3nt: TGTGCCAGCAGCTTATGGTGGCTCCAGGAGACCCAGTACTTC
v_gene: TRBV25-1; d_gene: -; j_gene: TRBJ2-1; abundance: -; CDR3aa: CASRTYNEQFF; CDR3nt: TGTGCCAGCCGAACCTACAATGAGCAGTTCTTC
v_gene: TRBV5-6; d_gene: TRBD2; j_gene: TRBJ2-1; abundance: -; CDR3aa: CASSFRLAGTYNEQFF; CDR3nt: TGTGCCAGCAGCTTTCGTCTAGCGGGAACCTACAATGAGCAGTTCTTC
v_gene: TRBV11-2; d_gene: -; j_gene: TRBJ2-3; abundance: -; CDR3aa: CASSLQGPGGQYF; CDR3nt: TGTGCCAGCAGCTTGCAGGGTCCCGGGGGGCAGTATTTT
v_gene: TRBV5-5; d_gene: -; j_gene: TRBJ2-2; abundance: few; CDR3aa: CASSPNPGLYTGELFF; CDR3nt: TGTGCCAGCAGCCCAAATCCAGGGCTATATACCGGGGAGCTGTTTTTT
v_gene: TRBV20-1; d_gene: -; j_gene: TRBJ2-3; abundance: once; CDR3aa: CSAILPSSTDTQYF; CDR3nt: TGCAGTGCAATACTACCATCTAGCACAGATACGCAGTATTTT
v_gene: TRBV12-3/TRBV12-4; d_gene: TRBD1; j_gene: TRBJ1-1; abundance: -; CDR3aa: CASSRTPGDRGPRTEAFF; CDR3nt: TGTGCCAGCAGTCGTACCCCAGGGGACAGGGGGCCTCGCACTGAAGCTTTCTTT
v_gene: TRBV4-3; d_gene: -; j_gene: TRBJ1-5; abundance: few; CDR3aa: CASSQDVRNQPQHF; CDR3nt: TGCGCCAGCAGCCAAGACGTAAGGAATCAGCCCCAGCATTTT